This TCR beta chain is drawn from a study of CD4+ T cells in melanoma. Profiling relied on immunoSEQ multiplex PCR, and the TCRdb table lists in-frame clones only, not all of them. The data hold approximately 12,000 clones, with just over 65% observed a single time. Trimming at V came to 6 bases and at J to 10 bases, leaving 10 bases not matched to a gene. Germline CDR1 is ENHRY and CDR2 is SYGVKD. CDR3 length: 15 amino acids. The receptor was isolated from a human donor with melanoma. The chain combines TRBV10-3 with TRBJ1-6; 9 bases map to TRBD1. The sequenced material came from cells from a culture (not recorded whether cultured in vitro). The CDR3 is CAIRALDRGSSPLHF. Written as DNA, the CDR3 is TGTGCCATCAGAGCCCTCGACAGGGGGAGCTCACCCCTCCACTTT.